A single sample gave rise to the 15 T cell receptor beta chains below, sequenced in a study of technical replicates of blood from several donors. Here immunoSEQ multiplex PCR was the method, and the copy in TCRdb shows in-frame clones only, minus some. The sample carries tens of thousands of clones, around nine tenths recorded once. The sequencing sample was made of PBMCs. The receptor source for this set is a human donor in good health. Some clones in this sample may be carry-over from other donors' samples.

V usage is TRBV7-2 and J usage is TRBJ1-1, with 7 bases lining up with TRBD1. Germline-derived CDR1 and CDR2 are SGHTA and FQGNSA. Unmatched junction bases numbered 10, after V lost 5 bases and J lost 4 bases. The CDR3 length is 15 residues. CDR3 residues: CASSDQGGSGTEAFF. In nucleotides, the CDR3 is TGTGCCAGCAGCGACCAAGGGGGCTCGGGCACTGAAGCTTTCTTT.

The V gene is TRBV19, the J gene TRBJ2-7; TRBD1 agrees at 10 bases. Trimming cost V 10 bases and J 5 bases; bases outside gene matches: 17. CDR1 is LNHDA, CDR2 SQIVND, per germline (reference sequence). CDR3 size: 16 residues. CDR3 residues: CANTGTGAPSSHEQYF. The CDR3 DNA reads TGTGCCAACACCGGGACAGGGGCACCCAGTTCCCACGAGCAGTACTTC. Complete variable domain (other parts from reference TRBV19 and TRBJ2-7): DGGITQSPKYLFRKEGQNVTLSCEQNLNHDAMYWYRQDPGQGLRLIYYSQIVNDFQKGDIAEGYSVSREKKESFPLTVTSAQKNPTAFYLCANTGTGAPSSHEQYFGPGTRLTVT.

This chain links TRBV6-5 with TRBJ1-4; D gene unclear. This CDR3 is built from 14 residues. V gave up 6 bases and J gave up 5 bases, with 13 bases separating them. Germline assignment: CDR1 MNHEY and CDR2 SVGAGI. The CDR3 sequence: CASSLKLLNEKLFF. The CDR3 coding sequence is TGTGCCAGCAGCCTAAAGCTACTGAATGAAAAACTGTTTTTT.

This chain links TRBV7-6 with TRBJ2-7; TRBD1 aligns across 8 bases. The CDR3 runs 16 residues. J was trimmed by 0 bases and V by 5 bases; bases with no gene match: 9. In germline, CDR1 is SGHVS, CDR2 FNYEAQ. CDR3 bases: TGTGCCAGCAGCCTGAACCCGACAGGGGCCTCCTACGAGCAGTACTTC. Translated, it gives CASSLNPTGASYEQYF.

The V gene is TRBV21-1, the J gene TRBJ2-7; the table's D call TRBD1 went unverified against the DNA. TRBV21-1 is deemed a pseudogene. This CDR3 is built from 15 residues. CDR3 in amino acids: CASSKFHGIPYEQYF. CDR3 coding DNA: TGTGCCAGCAGCAAATTTCATGGCATACCCTACGAGCAGTACTTC.

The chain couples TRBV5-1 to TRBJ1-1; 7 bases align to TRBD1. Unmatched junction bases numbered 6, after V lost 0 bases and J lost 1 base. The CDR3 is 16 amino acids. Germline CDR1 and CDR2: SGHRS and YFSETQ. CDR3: CASSLGRGRPNTEAFF. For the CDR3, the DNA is TGCGCCAGCAGCTTGGGTAGGGGGCGACCGAACACTGAAGCTTTCTTT.

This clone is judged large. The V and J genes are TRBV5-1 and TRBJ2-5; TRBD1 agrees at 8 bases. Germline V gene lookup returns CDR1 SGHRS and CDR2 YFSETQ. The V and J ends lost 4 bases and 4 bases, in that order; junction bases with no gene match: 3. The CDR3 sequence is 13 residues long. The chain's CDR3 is CASSADRVETQYF. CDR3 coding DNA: TGCGCCAGCAGCGCGGACAGGGTAGAGACCCAGTACTTC.

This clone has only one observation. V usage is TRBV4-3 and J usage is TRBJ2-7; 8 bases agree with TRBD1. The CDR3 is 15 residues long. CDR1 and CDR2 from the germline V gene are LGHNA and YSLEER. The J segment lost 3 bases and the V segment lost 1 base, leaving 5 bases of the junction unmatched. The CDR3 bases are TGCGCCAGCAGCCAAGGTCCACAGGGGGTCTACGAGCAGTACTTC. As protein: CASSQGPQGVYEQYF.

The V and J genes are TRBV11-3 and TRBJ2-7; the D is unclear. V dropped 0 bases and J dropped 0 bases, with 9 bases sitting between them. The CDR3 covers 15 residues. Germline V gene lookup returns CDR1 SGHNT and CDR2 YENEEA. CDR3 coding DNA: TGTGCCAGCAGCTTAGATCTCCCCTCCTCCTACGAGCAGTACTTC. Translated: CASSLDLPSSYEQYF. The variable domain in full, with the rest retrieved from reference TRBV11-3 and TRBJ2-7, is EAGVVQSPRYKIIEKKQPVAFWCNPISGHNTLYWYLQNLGQGPELLIRYENEEAVDDSQLPKDRFSAERLKGVDSTLKIQPAELGDSAVYLCASSLDLPSSYEQYFGPGTRLTVT.

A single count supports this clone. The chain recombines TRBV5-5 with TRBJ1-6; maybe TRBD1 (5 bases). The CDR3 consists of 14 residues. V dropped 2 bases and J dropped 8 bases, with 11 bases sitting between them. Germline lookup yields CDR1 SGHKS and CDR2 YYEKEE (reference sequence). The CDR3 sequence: CASSFRQGYSPLHF. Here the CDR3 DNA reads TGTGCCAGCAGCTTCAGGCAGGGATATTCACCCCTCCACTTT.

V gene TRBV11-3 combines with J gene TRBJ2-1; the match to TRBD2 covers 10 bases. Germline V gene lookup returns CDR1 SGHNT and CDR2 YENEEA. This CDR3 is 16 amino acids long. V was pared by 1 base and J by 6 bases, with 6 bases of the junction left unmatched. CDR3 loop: CASSLASAGGGNEQFF. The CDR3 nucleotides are TGTGCCAGCAGCTTAGCCTCAGCGGGAGGGGGCAATGAGCAGTTCTTC. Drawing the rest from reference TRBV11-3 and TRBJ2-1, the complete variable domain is EAGVVQSPRYKIIEKKQPVAFWCNPISGHNTLYWYLQNLGQGPELLIRYENEEAVDDSQLPKDRFSAERLKGVDSTLKIQPAELGDSAVYLCASSLASAGGGNEQFFGPGTRLTVL.

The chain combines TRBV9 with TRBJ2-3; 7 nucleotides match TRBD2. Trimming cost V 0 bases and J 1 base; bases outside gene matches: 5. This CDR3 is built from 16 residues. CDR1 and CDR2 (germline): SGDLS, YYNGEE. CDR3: CASSVATAGRTDTQYF. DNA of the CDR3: TGTGCCAGCAGCGTAGCTACAGCGGGGCGCACAGATACGCAGTATTTT.

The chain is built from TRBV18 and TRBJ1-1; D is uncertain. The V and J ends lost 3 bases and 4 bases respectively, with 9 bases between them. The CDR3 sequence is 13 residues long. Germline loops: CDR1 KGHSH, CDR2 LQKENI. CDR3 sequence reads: CASSPGLSTEAFF. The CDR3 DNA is TGTGCCAGCTCACCCGGGTTGAGCACTGAAGCTTTCTTT. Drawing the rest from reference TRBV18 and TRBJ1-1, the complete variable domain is NAGVMQNPRHLVRRRGQEARLRCSPMKGHSHVYWYRQLPEEGLKFMVYLQKENIIDESGMPKERFSAEFPKEGPSILRIQQVVRGDSAAYFCASSPGLSTEAFFGQGTRLTVV.

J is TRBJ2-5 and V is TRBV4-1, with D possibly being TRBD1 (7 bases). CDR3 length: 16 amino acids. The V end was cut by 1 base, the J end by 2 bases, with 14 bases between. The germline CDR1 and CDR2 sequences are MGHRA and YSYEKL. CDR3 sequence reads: CASSQGGGTAQETQYF. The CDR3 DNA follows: TGCGCCAGCAGCCAAGGAGGCGGGACAGCTCAAGAGACCCAGTACTTC.

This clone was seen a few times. CDR3 sequence reads: CASSQGQVSNQPQHF. CDR3 nucleotides: TGCGCCAGCAGCCAGGGACAGGTTAGCAATCAGCCCCAGCATTTT. This sequence joins TRBV4-1 and TRBJ1-5, with 8 positions matching TRBD1. The CDR3 is 15 residues long. V shed 3 bases, J shed 0 bases, and the junction held 1 base outside the gene matches. CDR1 is MGHRA, CDR2 YSYEKL, per germline.